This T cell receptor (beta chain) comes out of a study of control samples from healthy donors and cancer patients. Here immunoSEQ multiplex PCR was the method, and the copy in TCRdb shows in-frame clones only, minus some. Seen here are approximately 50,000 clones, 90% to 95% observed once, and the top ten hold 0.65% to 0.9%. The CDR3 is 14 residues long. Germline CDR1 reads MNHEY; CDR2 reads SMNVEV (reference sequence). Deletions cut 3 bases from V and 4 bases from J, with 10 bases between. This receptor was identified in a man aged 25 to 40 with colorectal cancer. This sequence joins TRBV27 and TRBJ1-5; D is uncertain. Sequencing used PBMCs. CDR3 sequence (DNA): TGTGCCAGCAGTTTGACCGACGGGAATCAGCCCCAGCATTTT. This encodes CASSLTDGNQPQHF.